The 19 T cell receptor beta chains given below trace back to one sample, sequenced in a study of blood T cell repertoires in COVID-19. This table comes from immunoSEQ multiplex PCR, and its TCRdb copy is limited to in-frame clones, with some not included. The sample lists under 250,000 clones; approximately 80% were seen once. Sequencing input: peripheral blood. The receptor set was obtained from a human donor in a cohort sampled during active COVID-19.

The gene calls are TRBV28 and TRBJ1-2; no definite D call. This CDR3 is 17 amino acids long. Germline CDR1 is MDHEN and CDR2 is SYDVKM. V was pared by 6 bases and J by 0 bases, with 20 bases between. The CDR3 nucleotides are TGTGCCAGCAGCCTAATTACCCCGGGGAGTCCTAACTATGGCTACACCTTC. This encodes CASSLITPGSPNYGYTF.

V is TRBV12-5 and J is TRBJ2-7; 7 bases are a match to TRBD1. Germline CDR1 and CDR2: LGHNT and FRNRAP. V was pared by 1 base and J by 5 bases, with 2 bases of the junction left unmatched. CDR3 length equals 13 residues. The CDR3 DNA sequence: TGTGCTAGTGGTTTGGACAGGGGCCACGAGCAGTACTTC. As protein: CASGLDRGHEQYF.

This clone was seen a single time. This chain joins TRBV14 and TRBJ2-5; D is perhaps TRBD1 (5 bases). The CDR3 extends over 14 amino acids. Per the germline V gene, CDR1 is SGHDN and CDR2 is FVKESK. The germline V and J ends were trimmed by 4 bases and 7 bases, with 16 bases remaining between them. DNA of the CDR3: TGTGCCAGCAGCCGTCTGTTGGACATCCGGACCCAGTACTTC. Its protein product is CASSRLLDIRTQYF.

The chain combines TRBV18 with TRBJ2-7, with a possible D match to TRBD1 (5 bases). The CDR3 spans 13 residues. In germline, CDR1 is KGHSH, CDR2 LQKENI. V lost 6 bases and J 2 bases, leaving 11 bases between the germline ends. For the CDR3, the DNA is TGTGCCAGCTCCCGACAGCTAACCTACGAGCAGTACTTC. Translation gives CASSRQLTYEQYF.

The chain is built from TRBV28 and TRBJ2-4; TRBD1 matches 7 bases. The junction had 7 bases not matched to a gene; V was cut back by 3 bases and J by 2 bases. In germline, CDR1 is MDHEN, CDR2 SYDVKM. The CDR3 runs 16 residues. The CDR3: CASSLTGIVTKNIQYF. The CDR3 nucleotides read TGTGCCAGCAGTTTGACAGGGATTGTGACCAAAAACATTCAGTACTTC. The full variable domain, with the rest looked up from reference TRBV28 and TRBJ2-4, is DVKVTQSSRYLVKRTGEKVFLECVQDMDHENMFWYRQDPGLGLRLIYFSYDVKMKEKGDIPEGYSVSREKKERFSLILESASTNQTSMYLCASSLTGIVTKNIQYFGAGTRLSVL.

About this clone: A junction end diverges from the germline sequence, so it may reflect a read error. This sequence joins TRBV28 and TRBJ2-7; 13 bases line up with TRBD2. Germline assignment: CDR1 MDHEN and CDR2 SYDVKM. The CDR3 is 11 amino acids. As DNA, the CDR3 is TGTGCCATCACTAGCGGGAGGGCCAGGGCCTTC. Translated: CAITSGRARAF.

The V and J genes are TRBV5-1 and TRBJ2-5, with a possible D match to TRBD1 (6 bases). The V gene's germline CDR1 is SGHRS and CDR2 YFSETQ. Deletions cut 4 bases from V and 2 bases from J, with 9 bases between. CDR3 size: 13 residues. The CDR3 loop is CASSLQGQETQYF. For the CDR3, the DNA is TGCGCCAGCAGCCTACAGGGACAAGAGACCCAGTACTTC. The full variable domain, in which reference TRBV5-1 and TRBJ2-5 provide the parts outside the CDR3, is KAGVTQTPRYLIKTRGQQVTLSCSPISGHRSVSWYQQTPGQGLQFLFEYFSETQRNKGNFPGRFSGRQFSNSRSEMNVSTLELGDSALYLCASSLQGQETQYFGPGTRLLVL.

This clone was recorded a few times. Within the sample, other DNA sequences also encode this same CDR3. The chain is built from TRBV2 and TRBJ2-7, with 7 bases lining up with TRBD1. The trim removed 1 base at V and 3 bases at J, leaving 3 bases unmatched. The germline V gene has CDR1 SNHLY and CDR2 FYNNEI. This CDR3 is built from 14 residues. Here the CDR3 DNA reads TGTGCCAGCAGTGAAGGGGCAGGGGGCTACGAGCAGTACTTC. The encoded protein is CASSEGAGGYEQYF.

The rearrangement links TRBV6-2 or TRBV6-3 to TRBJ1-5; the D gene is possibly TRBD1 (6 bases). The CDR3 is made up of 12 amino acids. Germline values: CDR1 MNHEY, CDR2 SVGEGT. The V gene lost 8 bases and the J gene lost 7 bases, with 12 bases spanning the gap. The CDR3 region is CASRQGHQPQHF. DNA for the CDR3: TGTGCCAGCCGCCAGGGACACCAGCCCCAGCATTTT.

This clone was counted between two and nine times. The chain carries TRBV14 and TRBJ2-7, with a weak D call TRBD2 (5 bases). CDR3 size: 16 residues. The ends were cut back, 5 bases at V and 6 bases at J, with 23 bases in the middle. Per the germline V gene, CDR1 is SGHDN and CDR2 is FVKESK. The CDR3: CASSSNTGIRGGEQYF. The CDR3 nucleotides are TGTGCCAGCAGCAGCAACACGGGAATTCGTGGAGGCGAGCAGTACTTC.

The rearrangement uses TRBV20-1 and TRBJ2-1, with 8 nucleotides matching TRBD2. This CDR3 is 15 amino acids long. Germline values: CDR1 DFQATT, CDR2 SNEGSKA (reference sequence). J lost 5 bases, V lost 3 bases, and 9 bases had no gene match. CDR3: CSASLAGFLDNEQFF. DNA for the CDR3: TGCAGTGCTAGTTTAGCGGGGTTTCTCGACAATGAGCAGTTCTTC.

The rearrangement links TRBV11-1 to TRBJ2-1; tentative D call: TRBD2 (6 bases). Trimming pared 3 bases from V and 4 bases from J, leaving 16 bases between. This CDR3 is 16 amino acids long. Germline CDR1 and CDR2: SGHAT and FQDESV (reference sequence). The CDR3 is CASSLGGRTMYNEQFF. The CDR3, as DNA: TGTGCCAGCAGCTTGGGGGGACGGACAATGTACAATGAGCAGTTCTTC.

The rearrangement links TRBV2 to TRBJ1-1; TRBD1 matches at 9 bases. The CDR3 consists of 17 residues. The V segment lost 2 bases and the J segment 5 bases; nucleotides outside the gene matches: 12. CDR1 and CDR2 from the germline V gene are SNHLY and FYNNEI. CDR3 residues: CASSERMGNRGRTEAFF. The CDR3 DNA follows: TGTGCCAGCAGTGAAAGGATGGGTAACAGGGGGCGAACTGAAGCTTTCTTT.

This clone was found once. This rearrangement joins TRBV27 to TRBJ2-7, with 7 bases identical to TRBD1. CDR3 length: 16 residues. Germline-derived CDR1 and CDR2 are MNHEY and SMNVEV (reference sequence). The junction had 12 bases not matched to a gene; V was cut back by 4 bases and J by 3 bases. The CDR3 bases are TGTGCCAGCAGTTCGCCGGGACAGTCGGGCGTCTACGAGCAGTACTTC. This encodes CASSSPGQSGVYEQYF.

The chain carries TRBV12-2 and TRBJ1-5; the table's D call of TRBD1 was not tested on the DNA. TRBV12-2 is a known pseudogene. This CDR3 is 15 amino acids long. This CDR3 reads CASRDIQGRNQPQHF. In DNA, the CDR3 is TGTGCAAGTCGCGATATACAGGGACGCAATCAGCCCCAGCATTTT.

The V and J genes are TRBV27 and TRBJ1-2; D unclear. The germline V and J ends were trimmed by 3 bases and 8 bases, with 28 bases remaining between them. CDR3 length equals 18 residues. Germline CDR1 MNHEY, CDR2 SMNVEV (reference sequence). The DNA of the CDR3 is TGTGCCAGCAGTTTCCCCGTTGCGACGACACCGGTTGAGTTCGGCTACACCTTC. Residues: CASSFPVATTPVEFGYTF.

The chain employs TRBV6-2 or TRBV6-3 and TRBJ1-5; 9 nucleotides align to TRBD1. The germline V gene encodes CDR1 MNHEY and CDR2 SVGEGT. V lost 2 bases, J lost 11 bases, and 13 bases stayed unmatched. This CDR3 comprises 16 residues. CDR3 loop: CASSYHLTQGAGTQHF. The CDR3 DNA reads TGTGCCAGCAGTTACCATCTAACACAGGGGGCAGGGACCCAGCATTTT.

The V call is TRBV28, the J call TRBJ2-7, with D possibly matching TRBD2 (6 bases). CDR3 length: 17 residues. Trimming removed 2 bases at V and 0 bases at J, with 17 bases between. The V gene's germline CDR1 is MDHEN and CDR2 SYDVKM. CDR3 protein: CASSLPNVEGSSYEQYF. For the CDR3, the DNA is TGTGCCAGCAGTTTACCCAACGTGGAGGGCTCCTCCTACGAGCAGTACTTC. The full variable domain, completed using reference TRBV28 and TRBJ2-7, is DVKVTQSSRYLVKRTGEKVFLECVQDMDHENMFWYRQDPGLGLRLIYFSYDVKMKEKGDIPEGYSVSREKKERFSLILESASTNQTSMYLCASSLPNVEGSSYEQYFGPGTRLTVT.

The chain links TRBV30 to TRBJ1-6; D might be TRBD1 (6 bases). CDR1 and CDR2 from the germline V gene are GTSNPN and SVGIG (reference sequence). Trimming pared 4 bases from V and 2 bases from J, leaving 9 bases between. CDR3 length equals 14 residues. CDR3 sequence: CAWTRDTYNSPLHF. CDR3 bases: TGTGCCTGGACCAGGGACACCTATAATTCACCCCTCCACTTT.